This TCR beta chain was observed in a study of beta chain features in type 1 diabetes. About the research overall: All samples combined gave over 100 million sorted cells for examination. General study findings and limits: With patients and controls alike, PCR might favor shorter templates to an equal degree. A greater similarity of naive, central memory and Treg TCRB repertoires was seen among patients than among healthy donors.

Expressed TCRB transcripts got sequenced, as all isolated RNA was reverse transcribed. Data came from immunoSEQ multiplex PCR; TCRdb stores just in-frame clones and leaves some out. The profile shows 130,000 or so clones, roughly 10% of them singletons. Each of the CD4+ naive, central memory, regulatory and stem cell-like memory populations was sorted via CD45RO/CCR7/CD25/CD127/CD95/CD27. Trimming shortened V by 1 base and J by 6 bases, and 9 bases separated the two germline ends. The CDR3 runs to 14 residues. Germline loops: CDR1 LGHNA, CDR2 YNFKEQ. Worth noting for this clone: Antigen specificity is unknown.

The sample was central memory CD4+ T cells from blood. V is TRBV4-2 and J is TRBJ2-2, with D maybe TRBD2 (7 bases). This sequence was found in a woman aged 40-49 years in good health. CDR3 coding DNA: TGTGCCAGCAGCCAAGTAGGGGGGGCCGGGGAGCTGTTTTTT. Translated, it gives CASSQVGGAGELFF.